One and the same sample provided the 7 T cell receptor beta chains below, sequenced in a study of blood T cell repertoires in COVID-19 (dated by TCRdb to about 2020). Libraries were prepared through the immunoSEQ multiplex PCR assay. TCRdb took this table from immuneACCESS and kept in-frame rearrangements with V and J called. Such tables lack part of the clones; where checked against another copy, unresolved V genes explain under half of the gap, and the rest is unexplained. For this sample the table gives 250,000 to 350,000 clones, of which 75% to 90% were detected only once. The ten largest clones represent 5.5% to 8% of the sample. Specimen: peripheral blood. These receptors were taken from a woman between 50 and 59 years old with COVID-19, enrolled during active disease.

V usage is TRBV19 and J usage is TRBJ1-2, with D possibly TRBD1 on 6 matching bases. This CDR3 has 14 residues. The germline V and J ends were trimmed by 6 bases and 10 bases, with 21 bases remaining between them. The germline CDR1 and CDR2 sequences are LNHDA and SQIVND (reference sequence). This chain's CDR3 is CASRTPDRTKNYTF. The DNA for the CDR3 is TGTGCCAGTAGGACCCCTGACAGGACCAAGAACTACACCTTC.

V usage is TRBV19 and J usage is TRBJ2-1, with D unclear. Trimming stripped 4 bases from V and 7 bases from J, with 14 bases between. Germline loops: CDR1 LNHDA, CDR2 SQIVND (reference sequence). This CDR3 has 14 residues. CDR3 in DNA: TGTGCCAGTAGTACTCAGACTTTACGGAATGAGCAGTTCTTC. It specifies CASSTQTLRNEQFF.

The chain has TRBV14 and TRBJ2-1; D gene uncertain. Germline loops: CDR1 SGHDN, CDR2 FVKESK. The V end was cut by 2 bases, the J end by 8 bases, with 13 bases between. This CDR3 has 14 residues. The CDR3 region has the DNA TGTGCCAGCAGCCAATTGTCGGTGCTGGATGAGCAGTTCTTC. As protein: CASSQLSVLDEQFF.

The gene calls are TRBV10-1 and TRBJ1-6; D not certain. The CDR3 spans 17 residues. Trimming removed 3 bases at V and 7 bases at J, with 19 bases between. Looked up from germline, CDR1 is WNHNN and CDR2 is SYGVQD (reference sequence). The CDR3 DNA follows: TGCGCCAGCAGTGAAGGCGGAGCTCAAACACGCAATTCACCCCTCCACTTT. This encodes CASSEGGAQTRNSPLHF.

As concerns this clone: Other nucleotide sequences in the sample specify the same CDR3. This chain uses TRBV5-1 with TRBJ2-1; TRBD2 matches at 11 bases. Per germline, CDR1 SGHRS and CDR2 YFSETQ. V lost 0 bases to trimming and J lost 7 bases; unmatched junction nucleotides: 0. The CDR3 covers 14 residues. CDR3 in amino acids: CASSLGLAGNEQFF. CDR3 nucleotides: TGCGCCAGCAGCTTGGGACTAGCGGGGAATGAGCAGTTCTTC.

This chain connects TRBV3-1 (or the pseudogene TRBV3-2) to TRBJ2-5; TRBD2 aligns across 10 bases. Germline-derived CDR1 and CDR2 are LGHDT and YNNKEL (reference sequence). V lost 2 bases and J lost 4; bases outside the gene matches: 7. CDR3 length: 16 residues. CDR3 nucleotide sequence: TGTGCCAGCAGCCAATATATACTAGCGGGAAGAGAGACCCAGTACTTC. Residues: CASSQYILAGRETQYF.

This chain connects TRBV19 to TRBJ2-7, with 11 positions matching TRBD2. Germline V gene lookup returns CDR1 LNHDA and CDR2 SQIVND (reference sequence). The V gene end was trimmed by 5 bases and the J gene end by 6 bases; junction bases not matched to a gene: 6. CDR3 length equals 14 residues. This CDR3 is CASSRLAGGGEQYF. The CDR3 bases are TGTGCCAGTAGTCGGCTAGCGGGAGGTGGCGAGCAGTACTTC.